This TCR beta chain emerged from a study of regulatory T cells in long-lasting Graves disease (dated by TCRdb to about 2021). At the level of the whole study: Persistent Graves' disease was defined as antithyroid drug treatment for over 5 years with persistently positive TSH receptor autoantibodies. The study took place in China and was registered as a clinical trial. On average, persistent Graves' disease patients in the clinical cohort had been on antithyroid drugs for around ten years. A total of 33 samples underwent TCR sequencing: around 13 from persistent and about 20 from newly diagnosed Graves' disease patients. Patients with persistent Graves' disease were compared with patients with newly diagnosed Graves' disease using TCR sequencing and RNA sequencing of peripheral blood. General conclusions and limits of the study: Lower TCR Shannon entropy and fewer highly expanded clones were observed in persistent Graves' disease patients than in newly diagnosed patients, which suggested clonal expansion. A larger number of public clonotypes was shared among persistent patients (approximately 3,000) than among newly diagnosed patients (roughly 980). Because the primary lesion, thyroid tissue, could not be accessed, the study looked at peripheral blood alone. Sequencing and analysis were limited to the TCR beta chain. Preferential use of TRBV28, TRBJ1-2 and TRBJ2-5 was observed in persistent disease, whereas TRBV20-1 and TRBJ2-1 were favored in newly diagnosed disease. The authors acknowledged the small sample size as a limitation that may reduce accuracy.

V gives up 5 bases and J gives up 1 base, and the segment between their germline ends measures 6 bases. CDR1 and CDR2 are drawn from the germline V gene: SQVTM, ANQGSEA. The CDR3 sequence holds 11 residues, the cysteine and phenylalanine included. Only the CDR3 portion is preserved as DNA: 33 bases, with reading frame beginning at the first base. The sample's time point label is to be understood as: persistent/refractory GD, antithyroid drugs over 5 years with positive TRAb. RNA was extracted from PBMCs in TRIzol for both TCR sequencing and RNA sequencing. The diagnosis of Graves' disease was made according to American Thyroid Association guidelines. Patients for the study were recruited at an endocrinology department in Xi'an, China. Each patient gave roughly 8.4 milliliters of peripheral blood, collected in an EDTA anticoagulant tube. Ficoll Paque Plus density gradient separation was used to isolate PBMCs, and no additional T cell sorting was done. An Agilent 2100 Bioanalyzer and agarose gel were used to check RNA quality, and a NanoDrop 2000 was used to measure RNA concentration.

The library was made by multiplex PCR. The instrument given in TCRdb is Illumina HiSeq 4000. TCR beta libraries were built with iRepertoire HTBI primers and Arm-PCR amplification of CDR3 regions. Before sequencing, the PCR products went through gel purification. Regarding the original processing steps: A total of fewer than 70 TRBV and approximately 13 TRBJ segments were identified across samples and were used for gene usage analysis of CDR3 amino acid clonotypes. Filtered high-quality paired reads were merged into contigs using COPE and FqMerger. Contigs were aligned with BLAST to IMGT TRBV, TRBD and TRBJ reference genes, and CDR3 was defined per IMGT. Highly expanded clones were defined as clonotypes with a frequency above 0.1%. Shannon entropy was used to measure repertoire diversity, and the Gini coefficient was used to measure V-J evenness. Clonotypes shared by more than one individual were considered public. TCRdb reprocessed the public reads (quality trimming at Q25 with fastp, clone calling with MiXCR) and kept in-frame beta chains. Rows with one shared CDR3 protein collapse into an entry with the most common genes and DNA. Here the V and J calls rest on TCRdb's processing, not on the authors' analysis. A total of 400,000 or so distinct CDR3 sequences appear in this sample, roughly a quarter of them only once. Around 24% of the sample is in the top ten clones.

Details on this clonotype: Its antigen is currently not known. No much larger clone exists at a distance of one base, and base qualities are not known.

The sample here was peripheral blood mononuclear cells (PBMCs), taken when the disease was refractory, from a patient treated with antithyroid drugs. This TCR was recovered from a female donor with Graves disease. The chain links TRBV29-1 with TRBJ2-7, with no confidently assigned D gene. The CDR3 reads CSVLLSYEQYF. The nucleotide sequence is given as TGCAGCGTTCTGTTGTCCTACGAGCAGTACTTC.